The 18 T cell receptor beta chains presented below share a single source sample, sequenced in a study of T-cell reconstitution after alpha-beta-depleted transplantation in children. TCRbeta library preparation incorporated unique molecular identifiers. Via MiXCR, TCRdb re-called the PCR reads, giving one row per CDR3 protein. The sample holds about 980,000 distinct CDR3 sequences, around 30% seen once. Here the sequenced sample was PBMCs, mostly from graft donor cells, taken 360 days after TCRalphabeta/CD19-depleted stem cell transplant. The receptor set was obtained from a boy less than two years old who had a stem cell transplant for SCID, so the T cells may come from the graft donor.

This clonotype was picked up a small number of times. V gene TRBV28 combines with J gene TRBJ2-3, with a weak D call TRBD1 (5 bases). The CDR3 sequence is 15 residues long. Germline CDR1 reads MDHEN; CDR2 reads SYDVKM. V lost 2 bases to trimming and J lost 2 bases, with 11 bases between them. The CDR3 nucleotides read TGTGCCAGCAGTTTAAGGGGCGCTTACACAGATACGCAGTATTTT. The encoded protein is CASSLRGAYTDTQYF.

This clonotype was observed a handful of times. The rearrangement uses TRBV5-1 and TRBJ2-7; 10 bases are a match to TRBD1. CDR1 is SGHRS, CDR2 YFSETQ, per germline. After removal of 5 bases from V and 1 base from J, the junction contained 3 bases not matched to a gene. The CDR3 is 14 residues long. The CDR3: CASRWGQGSYEQYF. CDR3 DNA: TGCGCCAGCAGATGGGGACAGGGGTCCTACGAGCAGTACTTC.

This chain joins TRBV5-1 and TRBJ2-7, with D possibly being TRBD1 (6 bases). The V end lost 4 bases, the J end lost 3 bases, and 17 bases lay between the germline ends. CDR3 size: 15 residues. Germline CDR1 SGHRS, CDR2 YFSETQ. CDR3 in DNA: TGCGCCAGCAGCCGGGCCGACAGGACCCACTACGAGCAGTACTTC. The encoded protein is CASSRADRTHYEQYF.

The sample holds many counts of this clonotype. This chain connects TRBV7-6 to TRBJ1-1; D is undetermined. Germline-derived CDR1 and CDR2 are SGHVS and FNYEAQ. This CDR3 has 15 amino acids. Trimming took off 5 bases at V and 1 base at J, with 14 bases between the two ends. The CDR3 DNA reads TGTGCCAGCAGCCCCTGGGTCAGGCAGAACACTGAAGCTTTCTTT. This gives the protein CASSPWVRQNTEAFF. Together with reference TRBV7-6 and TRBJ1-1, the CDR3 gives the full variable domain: GAGVSQSPRYKVTKRGQDVALRCDPISGHVSLYWYRQALGQGPEFLTYFNYEAQQDKSGLPNDRFSAERPEGSISTLTIQRTEQRDSAMYRCASSPWVRQNTEAFFGQGTRLTVV.

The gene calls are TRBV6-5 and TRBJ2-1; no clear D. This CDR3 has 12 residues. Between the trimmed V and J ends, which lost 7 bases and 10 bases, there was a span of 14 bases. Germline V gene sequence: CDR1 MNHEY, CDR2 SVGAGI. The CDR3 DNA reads TGTGCCAGCAAGGGTAGCTTCGGGGAGCAGTTCTTC. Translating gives CASKGSFGEQFF.

CDR3 coding DNA: TGTGCCAGCAGCTTAGTTACAGGTCTAGCCAAAAACATTCAGTACTTC. Protein: CASSLVTGLAKNIQYF. The V call is TRBV11-2, the J call TRBJ2-4, with D possibly matching TRBD1 (5 bases). V lost 1 base to trimming and J lost 0 bases, with 10 bases between them. CDR3 size: 16 residues. The V gene's germline CDR1 is SGHAT and CDR2 FQNNGV.

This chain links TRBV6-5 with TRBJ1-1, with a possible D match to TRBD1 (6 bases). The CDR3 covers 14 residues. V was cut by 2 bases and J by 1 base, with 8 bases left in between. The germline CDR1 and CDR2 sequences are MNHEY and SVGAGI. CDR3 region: CASSYQTGNTEAFF. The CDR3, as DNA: TGTGCCAGCAGTTACCAGACAGGGAACACTGAAGCTTTCTTT.

The CDR3 bases are TGTGCCAGCAGTCCCTCGATCACGGGGGCCCCTGGCTACACCTTC. It specifies CASSPSITGAPGYTF. The chain is built from TRBV6-2 or TRBV6-3 and TRBJ1-2, with D possibly TRBD1 on 6 matching bases. The germline gives CDR1 MNHEY, CDR2 SVGEGT. Trimming cost V 5 bases and J 7 bases, with 20 bases left between them. This CDR3 is built from 15 residues.

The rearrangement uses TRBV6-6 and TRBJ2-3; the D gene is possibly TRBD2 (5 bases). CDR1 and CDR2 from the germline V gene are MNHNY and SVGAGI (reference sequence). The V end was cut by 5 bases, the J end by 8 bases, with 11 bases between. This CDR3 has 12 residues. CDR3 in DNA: TGTGCCAGCAGTCCCAGCGGTAGTACGCAGTATTTT. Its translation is CASSPSGSTQYF.

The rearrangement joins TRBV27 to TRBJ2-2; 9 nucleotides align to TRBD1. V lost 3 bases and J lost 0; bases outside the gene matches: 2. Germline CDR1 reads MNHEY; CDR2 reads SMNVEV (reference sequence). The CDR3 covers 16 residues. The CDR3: CASSLDRGANTGELFF. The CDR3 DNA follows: TGTGCCAGCAGTTTGGACAGGGGAGCGAACACCGGGGAGCTGTTTTTT.

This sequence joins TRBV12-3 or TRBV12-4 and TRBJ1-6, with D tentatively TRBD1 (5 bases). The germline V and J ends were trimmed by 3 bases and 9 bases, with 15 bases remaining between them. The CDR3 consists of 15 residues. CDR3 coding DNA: TGTGCCAGCAGTTTCGGGACCGGCGGAGGTTCACCCCTCCACTTT. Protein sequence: CASSFGTGGGSPLHF.

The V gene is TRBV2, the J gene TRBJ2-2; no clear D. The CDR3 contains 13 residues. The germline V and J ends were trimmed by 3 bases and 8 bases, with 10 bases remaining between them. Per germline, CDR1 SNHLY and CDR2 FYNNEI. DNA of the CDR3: TGTGCCAGCAGTGAGATGGAGCTGGGGGAGCTGTTTTTT. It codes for CASSEMELGELFF. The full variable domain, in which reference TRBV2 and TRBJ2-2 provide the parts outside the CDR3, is EPEVTQTPSHQVTQMGQEVILRCVPISNHLYFYWYRQILGQKVEFLVSFYNNEISEKSEIFDDQFSVERPDGSNFTLKIRSTKLEDSAMYFCASSEMELGELFFGEGSRLTVL.

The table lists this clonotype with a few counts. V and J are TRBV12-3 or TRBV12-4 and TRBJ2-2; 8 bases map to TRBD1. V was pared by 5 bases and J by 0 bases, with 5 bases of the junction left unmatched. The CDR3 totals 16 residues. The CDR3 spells CASSPGQGTNTGELFF. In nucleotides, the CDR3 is TGTGCCAGCAGTCCCGGACAGGGCACGAACACCGGGGAGCTGTTTTTT.

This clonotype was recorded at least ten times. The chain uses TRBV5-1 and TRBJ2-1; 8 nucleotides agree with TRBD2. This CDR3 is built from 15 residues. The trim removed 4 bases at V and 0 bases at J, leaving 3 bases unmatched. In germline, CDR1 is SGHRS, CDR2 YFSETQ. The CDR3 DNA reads TGCGCCAGCAGCACGGGGGGGAGCTCCTACAATGAGCAGTTCTTC. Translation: CASSTGGSSYNEQFF. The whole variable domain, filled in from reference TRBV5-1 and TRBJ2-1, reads KAGVTQTPRYLIKTRGQQVTLSCSPISGHRSVSWYQQTPGQGLQFLFEYFSETQRNKGNFPGRFSGRQFSNSRSEMNVSTLELGDSALYLCASSTGGSSYNEQFFGPGTRLTVL.

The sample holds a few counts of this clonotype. The CDR3 protein is CASSLTPGLPTDTQYF. The CDR3 nucleotides are TGTGCCAGCAGTCTTACGCCGGGACTACCCACAGATACGCAGTATTTT. The V call is TRBV7-3, the J call TRBJ2-3; 7 nucleotides align to TRBD2. The CDR3 totals 16 residues. The V gene end was trimmed by 6 bases and the J gene end by 2 bases; junction bases not matched to a gene: 11. Looked up from germline, CDR1 is SGHTA and CDR2 is FQGTGA.

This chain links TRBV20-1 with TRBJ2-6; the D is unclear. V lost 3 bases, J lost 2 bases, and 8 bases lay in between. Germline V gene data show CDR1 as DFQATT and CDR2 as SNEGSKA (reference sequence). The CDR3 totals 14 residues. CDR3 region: CSASERTGANVLTF. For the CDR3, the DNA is TGCAGTGCTAGCGAGAGGACTGGGGCCAACGTCCTGACTTTC.

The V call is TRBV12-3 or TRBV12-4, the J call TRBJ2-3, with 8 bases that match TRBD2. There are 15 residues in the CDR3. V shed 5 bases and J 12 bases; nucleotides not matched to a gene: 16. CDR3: CASSRSGGTVPGQYF. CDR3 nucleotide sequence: TGTGCCAGCAGTCGGAGCGGGGGAACCGTCCCTGGACAGTATTTT.

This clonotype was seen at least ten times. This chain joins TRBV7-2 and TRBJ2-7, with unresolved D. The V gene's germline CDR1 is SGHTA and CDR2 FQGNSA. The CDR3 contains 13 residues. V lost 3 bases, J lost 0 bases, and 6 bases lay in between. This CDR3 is CASSFKSSYEQYF. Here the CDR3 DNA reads TGTGCCAGCAGCTTTAAAAGCTCCTACGAGCAGTACTTC.